Below, 4 T cell receptor beta chains from the same sample are listed, as sequenced in a study of cytomegalovirus exposure and HLA in healthy donors. With 60 Vbeta and 13 Jbeta primers, the PCR was carried out. TCRdb's table, derived via immunoSEQ multiplex PCR, lists solely in-frame clones and lacks some. This table has some 160,000 clones, about 85% appearing once. What was sequenced was PBMCs. Receptor source: a man in his late teens or twenties in good health and CMV-seronegative.

V usage is TRBV15 and J usage is TRBJ2-1; the match to TRBD1 covers 9 bases. There are 14 residues in the CDR3. J gave up 5 bases and V 5 bases, and 4 bases lay outside the gene matches. Germline CDR1 LNHNV, CDR2 YYDKDF (reference sequence). CDR3 region: CATSGGTGNNEQFF. CDR3 nucleotide sequence: TGTGCCACCAGCGGCGGGACAGGGAACAATGAGCAGTTCTTC.

The CDR3 protein is CASSITSGIYNEQFF. CDR3 sequence (DNA): TGTGCCAGCAGCATTACTAGCGGGATTTACAATGAGCAGTTCTTC. The chain employs TRBV7-9 and TRBJ2-1; 10 bases are shared with TRBD2. Germline-derived CDR1 and CDR2 are SEHNR and FQNEAQ (reference sequence). The CDR3 extends over 15 amino acids. V dropped 5 bases and J dropped 4; count of bases not matched to a gene: 5.

The chain employs TRBV28 and TRBJ1-4; 8 bases align to TRBD1. This CDR3 is 14 amino acids long. The J segment lost 8 bases and the V segment lost 10 bases, leaving 12 bases of the junction unmatched. Germline V gene lookup returns CDR1 MDHEN and CDR2 SYDVKM. CDR3 DNA: TGTGCCAACGGACAGGGCCGTTCCAGGGAAAAACTGTTTTTT. Translation gives CANGQGRSREKLFF.

This clone has just one count. Here the CDR3 reads CASSRDSSNQPQHF. CDR3 in DNA: TGTGCCAGCAGCAGGGATTCTAGCAATCAGCCCCAGCATTTT. The chain combines TRBV28 with TRBJ1-5; D might be TRBD1 (5 bases). Deletions cut 6 bases from V and 0 bases from J, with 9 bases between. In germline, CDR1 is MDHEN, CDR2 SYDVKM. This CDR3 region has 14 residues.